Presented here are 17 T cell receptor beta chains from one specimen sequenced in a study of blood T cell repertoires in COVID-19. The repertoire was sequenced with immunoSEQ multiplex PCR; TCRdb's copy has only in-frame clones and lacks some. The table lists some 190,000 clones, about 88% of them singletons. Material for sequencing was peripheral blood. These receptors all come from a woman older than 75 with acute or convalescent COVID-19.

The chain joins TRBV15 to TRBJ2-1; D perhaps matches TRBD2 (5 bases). Deletions cut 8 bases from V and 0 bases from J, with 14 bases between. This CDR3 spans 15 amino acids. Germline CDR1 LNHNV, CDR2 YYDKDF (reference sequence). The CDR3 nucleotides read TGTGCCACCGCCGGCGCAGGAGGCTCCTACAATGAGCAGTTCTTC. This codes for CATAGAGGSYNEQFF.

The rearrangement joins TRBV27 to TRBJ1-5; the D gene is possibly TRBD1 (5 bases). The V end was cut by 10 bases, the J end by 4 bases, with 23 bases between. The CDR3 has 16 amino acids. CDR1 is MNHEY, CDR2 SMNVEV, per germline (reference sequence). The CDR3 loop is CANPIDDNRRNQPQHF. Written as DNA, the CDR3 is TGTGCCAACCCGATTGATGATAACAGGAGAAATCAGCCCCAGCATTTT.

The genes are TRBV5-1 and TRBJ2-5; TRBD2 is a possible D gene (6 bases). Per germline, CDR1 SGHRS and CDR2 YFSETQ. The length of the CDR3 is 15 residues. Between the trimmed V and J ends, which lost 0 bases and 2 bases, there was a span of 11 bases. In DNA form, the CDR3 reads TGCGCCAGCAGCTTGGCGGGGGTGGGACAAGAGACCCAGTACTTC. Amino acids: CASSLAGVGQETQYF. Looking up the rest from reference TRBV5-1 and TRBJ2-5 gives the full variable domain: KAGVTQTPRYLIKTRGQQVTLSCSPISGHRSVSWYQQTPGQGLQFLFEYFSETQRNKGNFPGRFSGRQFSNSRSEMNVSTLELGDSALYLCASSLAGVGQETQYFGPGTRLLVL.

J is TRBJ2-1 and V is TRBV7-2; possibly TRBD2 for D (6 bases). V was shortened by 4 bases and J by 5 bases, with 21 bases between the two germline ends. This CDR3 has 17 residues. CDR1 is SGHTA and CDR2 is FQGNSA in the germline V gene. The CDR3 region is CASSYDPRGGSNNEQFF. DNA of the CDR3: TGTGCCAGCAGCTACGACCCTCGTGGGGGGTCCAACAATGAGCAGTTCTTC.

The J gene is TRBJ1-5, the V gene TRBV19, with 12 nucleotides matching TRBD1. The V gene's germline CDR1 is LNHDA and CDR2 SQIVND (reference sequence). The CDR3 spans 16 residues. J gave up 5 bases and V 7 bases, and 9 bases lay outside the gene matches. Written as DNA, the CDR3 is TGTGCCAGTAACTATGGGGACAGGGGGCCCTATCAGCCCCAGCATTTT. This translates into CASNYGDRGPYQPQHF.

The chain links TRBV7-2 to TRBJ1-3; D gene unclear. Germline CDR1 reads SGHTA; CDR2 reads FQGNSA. V was cut by 1 base and J by 7 bases, with 11 bases left in between. The length of the CDR3 is 14 residues. The CDR3 DNA sequence: TGTGCCAGCAGCTTAGTCAGTTTCGGGAACACCATATATTTT. It encodes CASSLVSFGNTIYF.

The chain is built from TRBV6-1 and TRBJ1-1; 12 bases fit TRBD1. Germline values: CDR1 MNHNS, CDR2 SASEGT. Unmatched junction bases numbered 11, after V lost 4 bases and J lost 5 bases. This CDR3 region has 17 residues. For the CDR3, the DNA is TGTGCCAGCAGTGGAACCGGGACAGGGGGCGTATATACTGAAGCTTTCTTT. It is translated as CASSGTGTGGVYTEAFF.

V gene TRBV3-1 (or the pseudogene TRBV3-2) combines with J gene TRBJ1-1; 7 bases agree with TRBD1. V lost 2 bases to trimming and J lost 2 bases; unmatched junction nucleotides: 11. Germline V gene lookup returns CDR1 LGHDT and CDR2 YNNKEL (reference sequence). This CDR3 contains 17 residues. The CDR3 nucleotides read TGTGCCAGCAGCCAACCCCCTGCGACAGGGACCAACACTGAAGCTTTCTTT. It yields the protein CASSQPPATGTNTEAFF.

The table lists this clone with a few counts. The chain employs TRBV7-9 and TRBJ2-7, with a tentative D call TRBD2 (5 bases). Between the trimmed V and J ends, which lost 5 bases and 6 bases, there was a span of 20 bases. CDR3 length: 15 residues. CDR1 is SEHNR, CDR2 FQNEAQ, per germline (reference sequence). CDR3 sequence (DNA): TGTGCCAGCAGCCCCTGGGATACTAGAAATGGCGAGCAGTACTTC. It translates to CASSPWDTRNGEQYF.

The chain combines TRBV7-9 with TRBJ2-1, with 10 positions matching TRBD2. The CDR3 spans 12 residues. CDR1 SEHNR and CDR2 FQNEAQ come from the germline V gene (reference sequence). The V segment lost 4 bases and the J segment 15 bases; nucleotides outside the gene matches: 6. The CDR3 loop reads CASSSSGSRAFF. As DNA, the CDR3 is TGTGCCAGCAGCTCTAGCGGGAGTCGAGCGTTCTTC.

The J gene is TRBJ2-1, the V gene TRBV25-1, with TRBD2 matching over 10 bases. After removal of 2 bases from V and 15 bases from J, the junction contained 16 bases not matched to a gene. This CDR3 is built from 16 residues. Germline V gives CDR1 MGHDK, CDR2 SYGVNS. The CDR3: CASSEVGTPKREGRFF. The CDR3 nucleotides are TGTGCCAGCAGTGAAGTCGGGACACCGAAGCGGGAGGGCCGGTTCTTC.

The chain links TRBV9 to TRBJ2-5; possibly TRBD1 for D (6 bases). Germline CDR1 and CDR2: SGDLS and YYNGEE. The V gene lost 0 bases and the J gene lost 1 base, with 16 bases spanning the gap. This CDR3 spans 17 amino acids. The CDR3 DNA reads TGTGCCAGCAGCGTAGCCATAGGAGGACAGATCCAAGAGACCCAGTACTTC. Residues: CASSVAIGGQIQETQYF.

The genes are TRBV3-1 (or the pseudogene TRBV3-2) and TRBJ2-3; 8 nucleotides agree with TRBD2. Trimming at V came to 4 bases and at J to 6 bases, leaving 15 bases not matched to a gene. This CDR3 has 17 residues. Germline assignment: CDR1 LGHDT and CDR2 YNNKEL (reference sequence). The CDR3 nucleotides are TGTGCCAGCAGCCCTACGAGCGGGAGAGGGGGTGCGGATACGCAGTATTTT. It specifies CASSPTSGRGGADTQYF.

The rearrangement joins TRBV19 to TRBJ1-2; D ambiguous. CDR1 and CDR2 from the germline V gene are LNHDA and SQIVND (reference sequence). The V end was cut by 6 bases, the J end by 5 bases, with 22 bases between. The CDR3 has 16 amino acids. As DNA, the CDR3 is TGTGCCAGTAGGCCGGTGGGCGGGCGCTTCAATTATGGCTACACCTTC. Amino acids: CASRPVGGRFNYGYTF. The whole variable domain, filled in from reference TRBV19 and TRBJ1-2, reads DGGITQSPKYLFRKEGQNVTLSCEQNLNHDAMYWYRQDPGQGLRLIYYSQIVNDFQKGDIAEGYSVSREKKESFPLTVTSAQKNPTAFYLCASRPVGGRFNYGYTFGSGTRLTVV.

This clone has more than one count but fewer than ten. The chain has TRBV7-3 and TRBJ1-2; no clear D. Germline values: CDR1 SGHTA, CDR2 FQGTGA. The CDR3 has 12 amino acids. V dropped 2 bases and J dropped 8 bases, with 9 bases sitting between them. The DNA of the CDR3 is TGTGCCAGCAGCTTAGCTAGAAGGGGCTACACCTTC. This codes for CASSLARRGYTF.

This chain connects TRBV5-5 to TRBJ2-7, with 8 bases matching TRBD2. The CDR3 length is 16 residues. CDR1 is SGHKS and CDR2 is YYEKEE in the germline V gene (reference sequence). V was pared by 0 bases and J by 3 bases, with 8 bases of the junction left unmatched. In DNA, the CDR3 is TGTGCCAGCAGCTTGGCGGGGGGGATGGAGGGCTACGAGCAGTACTTC. It specifies CASSLAGGMEGYEQYF.

This chain joins TRBV6-2 or TRBV6-3 and TRBJ1-1; no clear D. Trimming took 0 bases from V and 1 from J, leaving 9 bases between them. This CDR3 spans 15 amino acids. The germline CDR1 and CDR2 sequences are MNHEY and SVGEGT. This CDR3 reads CASSYSLKQNTEAFF. The DNA for the CDR3 is TGTGCCAGCAGTTACTCTCTGAAGCAGAACACTGAAGCTTTCTTT.